These 6 T cell receptor beta chains were sequenced from one sample in a study of T cell changes during pregnancy in multiple sclerosis. TCRdb keeps only in-frame clones here, not all; method: immunoSEQ multiplex PCR. Here the sample spans roughly 110,000 clones, 85% to 95% being singletons. Sequencing was performed on peripheral blood, taken in the third trimester of pregnancy. These receptor sequences come from a female donor in good health, enrolled as a control in a pregnancy study.

Concerning this clone: Compared with germline, one end of the junction differs, possibly owing to a read error. The chain links TRBV25-1 to TRBJ1-2, with TRBD1 identical over 9 bases. This CDR3 contains 12 residues. CDR1 and CDR2 from the germline V gene are MGHDK and SYGVNS. CDR3 region: CASGQGINGCTF. The CDR3 DNA follows: TGTGCCAGCGGACAGGGGATCAATGGCTGCACCTTC.

This sequence joins TRBV27 and TRBJ2-7; TRBD1 matches at 8 bases. This CDR3 is 12 amino acids long. Germline CDR1 reads MNHEY; CDR2 reads SMNVEV (reference sequence). J was trimmed by 12 bases and V by 5 bases; bases with no gene match: 9. The CDR3 spells CASSAPGTGLYF. CDR3 nucleotides: TGTGCCAGCAGTGCCCCCGGGACAGGACTGTACTTC.

V gene TRBV27 combines with J gene TRBJ1-3; 8 positions agree with TRBD1. V lost 6 bases, J lost 3 bases, and 4 bases stayed unmatched. Per germline, CDR1 MNHEY and CDR2 SMNVEV (reference sequence). The CDR3 has 14 amino acids. The CDR3 DNA sequence: TGTGCCAGCAGCCTCAGGGGGCTTGGAAACACCATATATTTT. This sequence encodes CASSLRGLGNTIYF.

This rearrangement joins TRBV27 to TRBJ2-3, with TRBD1 matching over 10 bases. Losses at the gene ends were 3 bases for V and 2 bases for J; bases not matched to a gene: 8. Looked up from germline, CDR1 is MNHEY and CDR2 is SMNVEV (reference sequence). CDR3 length equals 17 residues. The CDR3 DNA sequence: TGTGCCAGCAGTTTCACGACAGGGGGCCTTTACACAGATACGCAGTATTTT. Amino acids: CASSFTTGGLYTDTQYF.

This clone appeared once. The chain recombines TRBV5-1 with TRBJ1-5; D is unresolved. The ends were cut back, 0 bases at V and 5 bases at J, with 12 bases in the middle. Germline-derived CDR1 and CDR2 are SGHRS and YFSETQ. The CDR3 length is 15 residues. CDR3 in DNA: TGCGCCAGCAGCTTGGGTCCGCTCGGTGATCAGCCCCAGCATTTT. It is translated as CASSLGPLGDQPQHF.

This chain links TRBV5-4 with TRBJ2-7; 10 bases align to TRBD1. The J segment lost 3 bases and the V segment lost 4 bases, leaving 7 bases of the junction unmatched. CDR3 length equals 15 residues. Germline CDR1 reads SGHNT; CDR2 reads YYREEE (reference sequence). CDR3 region: CASSLPGQGNYEQYF. CDR3 nucleotides: TGTGCCAGCAGCCTACCGGGACAGGGGAACTACGAGCAGTACTTC.